This T cell receptor (beta chain) was identified during a study of shared clonotypes between healthy human individuals. Points from the study as a whole: An effect of sequencing depth on clonotype sharing among donors was expected. Despite large depth, rarefaction showed incomplete sorted-subset sequencing. Shared clonotypes: approximately 4.5% naive CD4, around 3.5% naive CD8, 2.3% memory CD4, under 0.5% memory CD8.

Details on this clone: The antigen is unknown.

The germline gives CDR1 SGDLS, CDR2 YYNGEE. Trimming took off 4 bases at V and 2 bases at J, with 17 bases between the two ends. The CDR3 spans 16 residues. Libraries were prepared by immunoSEQ multiplex PCR; TCRdb keeps only in-frame clonotypes and omits some of them. Here the sample spans about 670,000 clones, about two thirds being singletons. The clonotype originates from a woman between 25 and 40 years old in good health. The J gene is TRBJ2-3, the V gene TRBV9, with D perhaps assigned TRBD1 or TRBD2 (6 bases each). The sequencing sample was made of memory CD4+ T cells sorted from blood. Subset here: CD45RA-negative fraction. The CDR3 loop reads CASSPSPGAATDTQYF. Written as DNA, the CDR3 is TGTGCCAGCAGCCCCTCCCCGGGGGCGGCCACAGATACGCAGTATTTT.